This T cell receptor (beta chain) comes out of a study of patients and donors after allogeneic stem cell transplantation. The CDR3 has 13 residues. Trimming shortened V by 5 bases and J by 1 base, and 8 bases separated the two germline ends. Germline V lookup: CDR1 SGHDN, CDR2 FVKESK. Via MiXCR, TCRdb re-called the RT-PCR reads, giving one row per CDR3 protein. The sample shows 190,000 or so distinct CDR3 sequences, 38% of them seen only once. The chain couples TRBV14 to TRBJ1-1; no clear D. The receptor was derived from a human donor who was either an allogeneic HSCT recipient or a stem cell or donor lymphocyte infusion donor (not recorded which). It is not recorded whose cells these are; they may come from a transplant donor. The source material was blood, either unsorted or a sorted T cell fraction (not recorded which). The CDR3 nucleotides are TGTGCCAGCAGCTATTTAGGGAACACTGAAGCTTTCTTT. Its translation is CASSYLGNTEAFF.